This TCR beta chain was obtained from a study of T-cell memory formation after mild COVID-19. The wider study: Clusters of TCRs were largely donor specific. The study, taken as a whole, reports: Shrinking CD4+ clones resided mostly in CM and EM, and CD8+ ones in EMRA. Memory from before infection featured some responding clones, which suggests cross-reactive memory joined.

The germline gives CDR1 DFQATT, CDR2 SNEGSKA (reference sequence). Trimming took 3 bases from V and 5 from J, leaving 8 bases between them. This CDR3 has 12 amino acids. TCRdb re-called the 5' RACE reads through MiXCR, storing one row per CDR3 protein. The sample lists 140,000 or so distinct CDR3 sequences; 19% were seen once. This clonotype was picked up a small number of times. Antigen unknown. The receptor was isolated from an adult woman who had mild COVID-19 (a few samples of this study predate the infection). Cell type and time point are not known. The J gene is TRBJ1-5, the V gene TRBV20-1; the D is unclear. The specimen was PBMCs or a T cell subset sorted from them (not recorded which). The CDR3 here is CSASKVDQPQHF. In DNA, the CDR3 is TGCAGTGCTAGTAAGGTCGATCAGCCCCAGCATTTT.